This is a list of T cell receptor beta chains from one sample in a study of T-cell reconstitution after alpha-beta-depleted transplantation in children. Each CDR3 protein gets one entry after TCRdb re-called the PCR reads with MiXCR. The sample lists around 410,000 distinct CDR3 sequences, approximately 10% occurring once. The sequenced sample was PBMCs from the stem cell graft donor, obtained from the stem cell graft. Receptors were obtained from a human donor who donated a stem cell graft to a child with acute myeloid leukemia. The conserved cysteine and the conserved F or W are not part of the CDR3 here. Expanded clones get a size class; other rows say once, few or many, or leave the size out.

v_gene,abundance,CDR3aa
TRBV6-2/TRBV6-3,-,ASSPPGTNTGELF
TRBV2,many,ASGTRGLQETQY
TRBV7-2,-,ASSSRDEKLF
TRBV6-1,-,ASRGLAGGQYEQY
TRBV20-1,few,SAPESTDTQY
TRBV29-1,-,SVDAQRGTGYGYT
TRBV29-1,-,SVEVWVSGANVLT
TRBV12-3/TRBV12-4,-,ASSPGTGGIDEQF
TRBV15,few,ATSNPGLAGLETQY
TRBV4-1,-,ASSPPPEAGAKKNCF
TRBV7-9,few,ASSLVVYNEQF
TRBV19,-,ASSGYSGPDTEAF
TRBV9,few,ASSGNSDGNYGYT
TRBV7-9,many,ASSFVGDEQY
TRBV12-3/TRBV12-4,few,ASSPGTGGYSNQPQH
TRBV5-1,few,ASSRTSGAYEQY
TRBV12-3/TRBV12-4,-,ASSHTGTPDTQY
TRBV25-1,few,ASSETGLTGTDTQY
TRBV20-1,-,SVVPQGEEKLF
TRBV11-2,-,ASRKRQGAGETQY
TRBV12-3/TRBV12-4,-,ASSLARGNTGELF
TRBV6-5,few,ASRVAGESYEQY
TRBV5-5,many,ASSLLYTEAF
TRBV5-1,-,ASSPGSNTANEQF
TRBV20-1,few,SAREDLAGGYSYNEQF
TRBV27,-,ASSGLAGGPVFRSSTDTQY
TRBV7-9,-,ASSLPLAGGDNEQF
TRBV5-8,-,ASSWSSAASYNEQF
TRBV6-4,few,ASSNSATSGANVLT
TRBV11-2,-,ASSLKLAPRETQY
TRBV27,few,ASSPARASSYEQY
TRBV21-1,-,ASSHNLATYEQY
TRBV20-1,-,SAGRRGDTQY
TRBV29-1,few,SVGVTSKYEQY
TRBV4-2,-,ASSLGTSGGIITDTQY
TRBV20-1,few,SALGQGARNEQF
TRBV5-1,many,ASSFVRQNTEAF
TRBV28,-,ASSSRRPISSYNEQF
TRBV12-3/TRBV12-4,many,ASSLREETQY
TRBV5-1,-,ASSEGQGISPLH
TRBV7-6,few,ASSLAKGVNTEAF